This TCR beta chain came from a study of cytomegalovirus exposure and HLA in healthy donors. Findings and limits, study-wide: Researchers counted 180 or so TCR beta chains as cytomegalovirus-associated. The study dropped some indistinguishable V segments, TRBV6-2 and TRBV6-3 among them. Per a later analysis, roughly 17,000 TCR beta sequences showed association with HLA alleles at 0.05 false discovery rate. A missense variant in DCLRE1C was later tied to TCR beta V- and J-gene trimming.

About this clone itself: Antigen unknown.

The CDR3 runs to 18 residues. CDR1 and CDR2 from the germline V gene are SGDLS and YYNGEE. V gave up 3 bases and J gave up 0 bases; unmatched junction bases: 12. PCR involved 60 Vbeta and 13 Jbeta primers. Some clones are missing from TCRdb's copy, which holds only in-frame ones; the method was immunoSEQ multiplex PCR. The sample holds roughly 190,000 clones, about 88% seen once. The source is a woman aged 18-35 years in good health and CMV-seronegative. This chain joins TRBV9 and TRBJ2-1, with 7 nucleotides matching TRBD2. Specimen: PBMCs. In DNA form, the CDR3 reads TGTGCCAGCAGCGGGGGGGGAGTTCCCCTAAGCTCCTACAATGAGCAGTTCTTC. Translation gives CASSGGGVPLSSYNEQFF.